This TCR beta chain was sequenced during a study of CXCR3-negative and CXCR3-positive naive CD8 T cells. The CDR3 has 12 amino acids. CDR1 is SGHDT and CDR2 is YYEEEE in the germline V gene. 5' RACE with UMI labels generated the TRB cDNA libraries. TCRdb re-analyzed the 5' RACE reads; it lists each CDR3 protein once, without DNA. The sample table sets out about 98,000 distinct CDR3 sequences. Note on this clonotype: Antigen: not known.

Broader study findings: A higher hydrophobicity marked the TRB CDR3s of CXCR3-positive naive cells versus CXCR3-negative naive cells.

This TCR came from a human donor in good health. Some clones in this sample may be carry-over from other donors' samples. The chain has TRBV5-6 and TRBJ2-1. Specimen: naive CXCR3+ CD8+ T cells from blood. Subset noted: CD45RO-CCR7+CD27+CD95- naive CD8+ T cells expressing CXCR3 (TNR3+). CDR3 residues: CASSLVVDEQFF.